The 10 T cell receptor beta chains in this list originate from one sample, sequenced in a study of blood T cell repertoires in COVID-19. Data came from immunoSEQ multiplex PCR; TCRdb stores just in-frame clones and leaves some out. The data show about 470,000 clones, around 90% seen once. The sequenced sample consisted of PBMCs or T cells enriched from blood (not recorded which). The receptor source for this set is a woman under 30 who had recovered from COVID-19.

This chain uses TRBV5-6 with TRBJ2-1; unclear D gene. With 0 bases removed from V and 4 bases from J, the gap between germline ends came to 14 bases. Germline lookup yields CDR1 SGHDT and CDR2 YYEEEE. The CDR3 is 16 amino acids. The CDR3 spells CASSLGVGELYNEQFF. DNA for the CDR3: TGTGCCAGCAGCTTGGGAGTAGGAGAGCTTTACAATGAGCAGTTCTTC.

The rearrangement joins TRBV18 to TRBJ1-6, with 7 bases lining up with TRBD1. The CDR3 runs 15 residues. V was pared by 3 bases and J by 8 bases, with 7 bases of the junction left unmatched. Looked up from germline, CDR1 is KGHSH and CDR2 is LQKENI. CDR3 nucleotides: TGTGCCAGCTCACCGCAGCGACAGGGCGATTCACCCCTCCACTTT. This translates into CASSPQRQGDSPLHF.

The chain uses TRBV10-3 and TRBJ2-1; D is possibly TRBD2 (6 bases). The CDR3 contains 14 residues. V was shortened by 0 bases and J by 10 bases, with 13 bases between the two germline ends. Germline assignment: CDR1 ENHRY and CDR2 SYGVKD. The CDR3 sequence is CAISESGLASEQFF. The DNA for the CDR3 is TGTGCCATCAGTGAGTCTGGGCTAGCGAGCGAGCAGTTCTTC.

The V call is TRBV6-5, the J call TRBJ2-5; 7 bases fit TRBD2. V shed 4 bases and J 5 bases; nucleotides not matched to a gene: 4. In germline, CDR1 is MNHEY, CDR2 SVGAGI. CDR3 size: 13 residues. The CDR3 nucleotides read TGTGCCAGCAGTTTATCCGGGGGGGAGACCCAGTACTTC. Protein product: CASSLSGGETQYF.

CDR3 sequence: CASSASRGETQYF. CDR3 bases: TGCGCCAGCAGTGCCTCCAGGGGAGAGACCCAGTACTTC. J is TRBJ2-5 and V is TRBV10-1; a weak D match, TRBD1 (6 bases). The CDR3 is 13 amino acids. V was cut by 4 bases and J by 4 bases, with 10 bases left in between. In germline, CDR1 is WNHNN, CDR2 SYGVQD (reference sequence).

CDR3 protein: CASSANPRGSSGGALTQYF. The CDR3 region has the DNA TGTGCCAGCAGTGCCAACCCCCGGGGGTCTAGCGGGGGGGCCTTGACCCAGTACTTC. The chain uses TRBV27 and TRBJ2-5; 12 bases align to TRBD2. Germline V CDR1 and CDR2: MNHEY, SMNVEV (reference sequence). V was pared by 5 bases and J by 7 bases, with 20 bases of the junction left unmatched. The CDR3 consists of 19 residues.

V is TRBV2 and J is TRBJ2-3, with 11 bases matching TRBD2. There are 17 residues in the CDR3. Germline V CDR1 and CDR2: SNHLY, FYNNEI. V lost 2 bases and J lost 1; bases outside the gene matches: 5. CDR3 DNA: TGTGCCAGCAGTGAATTGGGACTAGCGGACCGCACAGATACGCAGTATTTT. Its translation is CASSELGLADRTDTQYF.

This clone occurred many times. CDR3 coding DNA: TGTGCGGCGGTAACAACCTGGCGAGGAAACACCATATATTTT. It is translated as CAAVTTWRGNTIYF. The chain links TRBV6-5 to TRBJ1-3; D unclear. The CDR3 has 14 amino acids. Germline V gives CDR1 MNHEY, CDR2 SVGAGI.

This chain joins TRBV7-7 and TRBJ2-3; TRBD1 is a possible D gene (7 bases). This CDR3 comprises 15 residues. Trimming shortened V by 5 bases and J by 1 base, and 13 bases separated the two germline ends. The germline CDR1 and CDR2 sequences are SSHAT and FNYEAQ (reference sequence). In nucleotides, the CDR3 is TGTGCCAGCAGCCCAGGGGGGCTTGGCACAGATACGCAGTATTTT. It encodes CASSPGGLGTDTQYF.

The gene calls are TRBV19 and TRBJ1-4; 9 nucleotides agree with TRBD1. CDR1 is LNHDA, CDR2 SQIVND, per germline (reference sequence). Losses at the gene ends were 9 bases for V and 8 bases for J; bases not matched to a gene: 13. The CDR3 extends over 15 amino acids. The CDR3 region is CASSSLQGAQEKLFF. The CDR3 DNA reads as TGTGCCAGCAGTTCTCTACAGGGGGCACAGGAAAAACTGTTTTTT.